This paragraph covers one T cell receptor (beta chain) sequence. This specimen belongs to a study of patients and donors after allogeneic stem cell transplantation. The CDR3 runs to 13 residues. The V gene lost 6 bases and the J gene lost 3 bases, with 12 bases spanning the gap. Germline V gives CDR1 MNHEY, CDR2 SMNVEV (reference sequence). MiXCR, run by TCRdb on the RT-PCR reads, gives a single entry per CDR3 protein. The profile shows hundreds of thousands of distinct CDR3 sequences, more than 15% of them singletons. Sequencing was carried out using blood, either unsorted or a sorted T cell fraction (not recorded which). This receptor was identified in a human donor who was either an allogeneic HSCT recipient or a stem cell or donor lymphocyte infusion donor (not recorded which). It is not recorded whose cells these are; they may come from a transplant donor. The chain couples TRBV27 to TRBJ2-7; D perhaps matches TRBD1 (6 bases). CDR3 sequence (DNA): TGTGCCAGCAGCACGGGACATTTCTACGAGCAGTACTTC. Amino acids: CASSTGHFYEQYF.